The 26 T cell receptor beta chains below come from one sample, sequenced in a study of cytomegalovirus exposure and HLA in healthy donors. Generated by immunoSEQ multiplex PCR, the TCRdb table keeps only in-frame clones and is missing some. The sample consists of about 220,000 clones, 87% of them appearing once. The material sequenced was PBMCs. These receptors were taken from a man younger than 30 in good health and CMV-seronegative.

This chain's CDR3 is CASSTPRTPTGDQETQYF. The CDR3 DNA reads TGTGCCAGTAGCACACCCCGAACACCGACAGGGGACCAAGAGACCCAGTACTTC. V gene TRBV19 combines with J gene TRBJ2-5; TRBD1 agrees at 8 bases. Germline CDR1 is LNHDA and CDR2 is SQIVND (reference sequence). The CDR3 extends over 18 amino acids. Trimming at V came to 6 bases and at J to 0 bases, leaving 15 bases not matched to a gene.

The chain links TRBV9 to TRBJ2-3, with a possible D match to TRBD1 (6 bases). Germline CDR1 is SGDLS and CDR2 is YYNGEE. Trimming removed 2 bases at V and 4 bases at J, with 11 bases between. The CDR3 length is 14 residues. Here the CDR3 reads CASSVGQWSDTQYF. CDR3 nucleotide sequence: TGTGCCAGCAGCGTCGGACAGTGGTCAGATACGCAGTATTTT.

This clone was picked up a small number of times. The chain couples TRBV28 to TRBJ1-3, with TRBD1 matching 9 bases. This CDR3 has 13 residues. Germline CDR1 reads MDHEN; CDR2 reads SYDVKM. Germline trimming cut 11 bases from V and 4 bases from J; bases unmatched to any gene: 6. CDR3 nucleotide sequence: TGTGCCGTACAGGGGGCATCCGGAAACACCATATATTTT. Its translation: CAVQGASGNTIYF.

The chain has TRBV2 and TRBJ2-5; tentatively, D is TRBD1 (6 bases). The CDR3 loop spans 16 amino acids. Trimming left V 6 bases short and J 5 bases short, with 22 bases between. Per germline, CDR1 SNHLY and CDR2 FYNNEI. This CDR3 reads CASSGKVNRAGETQYF. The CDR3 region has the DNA TGTGCCAGCAGCGGCAAGGTGAACAGGGCTGGGGAGACCCAGTACTTC.

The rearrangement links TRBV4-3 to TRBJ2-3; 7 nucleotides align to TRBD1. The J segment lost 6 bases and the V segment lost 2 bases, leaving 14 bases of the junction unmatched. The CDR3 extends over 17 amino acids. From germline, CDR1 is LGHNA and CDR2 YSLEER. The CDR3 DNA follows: TGCGCCAGCAGCCAATCAATAGGACTCGCCAGGGGGGATACGCAGTATTTT. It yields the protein CASSQSIGLARGDTQYF.

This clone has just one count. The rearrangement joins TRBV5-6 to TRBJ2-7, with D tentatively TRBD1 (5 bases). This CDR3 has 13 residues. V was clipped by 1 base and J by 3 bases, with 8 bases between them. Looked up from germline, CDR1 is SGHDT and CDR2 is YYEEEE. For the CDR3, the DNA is TGTGCCAGCAGCTTGTGGGGCCACTACGAGCAGTACTTC. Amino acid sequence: CASSLWGHYEQYF.

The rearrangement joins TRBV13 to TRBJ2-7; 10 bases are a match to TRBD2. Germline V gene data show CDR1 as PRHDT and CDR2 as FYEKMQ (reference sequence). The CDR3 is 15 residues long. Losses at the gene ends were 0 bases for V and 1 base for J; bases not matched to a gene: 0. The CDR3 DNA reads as TGTGCCAGCAGCTTAGGACTAGCGGGATCCTACGAGCAGTACTTC. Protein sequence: CASSLGLAGSYEQYF.

This chain's CDR3 is CASRRWQGGDTEAFF. The CDR3 DNA reads as TGCGCCAGCAGAAGATGGCAGGGAGGGGACACTGAAGCTTTCTTT. The chain recombines TRBV5-1 with TRBJ1-1; perhaps TRBD1 as D (5 bases). This CDR3 has 15 amino acids. Trimming shortened V by 5 bases and J by 3 bases, and 17 bases separated the two germline ends. Germline V lookup: CDR1 SGHRS, CDR2 YFSETQ.

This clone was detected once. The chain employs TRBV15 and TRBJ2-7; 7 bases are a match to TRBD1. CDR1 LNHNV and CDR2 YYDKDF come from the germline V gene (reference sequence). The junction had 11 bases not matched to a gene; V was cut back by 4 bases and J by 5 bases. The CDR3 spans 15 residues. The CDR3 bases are TGTGCCACCAGCACCCCCCGGACAGGAACGGACGAGCAGTACTTC. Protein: CATSTPRTGTDEQYF.

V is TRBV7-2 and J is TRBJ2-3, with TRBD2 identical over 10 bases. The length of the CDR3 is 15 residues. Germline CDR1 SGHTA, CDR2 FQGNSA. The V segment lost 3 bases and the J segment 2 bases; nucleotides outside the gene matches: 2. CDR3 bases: TGTGCCAGCAGCTTCCTAGCGGGGGTCACAGATACGCAGTATTTT. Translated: CASSFLAGVTDTQYF.

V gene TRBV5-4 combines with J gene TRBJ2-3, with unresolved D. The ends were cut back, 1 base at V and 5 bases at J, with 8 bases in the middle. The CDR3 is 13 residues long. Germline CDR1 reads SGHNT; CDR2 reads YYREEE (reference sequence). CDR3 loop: CASSLSWRDTQYF. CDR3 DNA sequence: TGTGCCAGCAGCTTGAGCTGGAGAGATACGCAGTATTTT.

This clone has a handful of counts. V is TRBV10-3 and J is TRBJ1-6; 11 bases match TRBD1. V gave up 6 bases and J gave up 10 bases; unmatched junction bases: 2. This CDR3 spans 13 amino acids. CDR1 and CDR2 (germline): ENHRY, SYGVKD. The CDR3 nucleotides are TGTGCCATCAGGGGGACAGGGGGGTCACCCCTCCACTTT. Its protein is CAIRGTGGSPLHF.

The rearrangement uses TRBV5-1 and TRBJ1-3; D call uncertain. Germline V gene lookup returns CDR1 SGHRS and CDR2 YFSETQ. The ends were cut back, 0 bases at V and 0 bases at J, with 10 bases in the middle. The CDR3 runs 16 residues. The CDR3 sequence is CASSLEIIYSGNTIYF. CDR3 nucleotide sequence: TGCGCCAGCAGCTTGGAGATCATCTACTCTGGAAACACCATATATTTT. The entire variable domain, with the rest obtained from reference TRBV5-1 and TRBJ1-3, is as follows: KAGVTQTPRYLIKTRGQQVTLSCSPISGHRSVSWYQQTPGQGLQFLFEYFSETQRNKGNFPGRFSGRQFSNSRSEMNVSTLELGDSALYLCASSLEIIYSGNTIYFGEGSWLTVV.

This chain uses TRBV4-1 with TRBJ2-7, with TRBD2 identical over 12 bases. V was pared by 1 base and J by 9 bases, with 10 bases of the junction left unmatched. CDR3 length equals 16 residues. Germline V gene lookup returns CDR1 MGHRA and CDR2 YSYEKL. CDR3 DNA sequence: TGCGCCAGCAGCCAAGCGGGGACTAGCGGGTGGATCGGGCAGTACTTC. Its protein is CASSQAGTSGWIGQYF.

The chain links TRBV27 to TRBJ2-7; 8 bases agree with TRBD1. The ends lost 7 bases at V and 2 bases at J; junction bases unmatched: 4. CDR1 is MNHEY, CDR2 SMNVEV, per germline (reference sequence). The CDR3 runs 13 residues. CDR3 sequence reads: CASNGQGAYEQYF. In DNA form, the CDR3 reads TGTGCCAGCAATGGACAGGGCGCCTACGAGCAGTACTTC.

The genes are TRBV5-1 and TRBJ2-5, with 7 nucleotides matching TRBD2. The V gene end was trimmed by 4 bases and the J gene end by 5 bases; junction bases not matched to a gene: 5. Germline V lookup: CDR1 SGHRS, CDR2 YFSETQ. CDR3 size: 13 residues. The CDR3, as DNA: TGCGCCAGCAGCCTCTCCGGGGGGGAGACCCAGTACTTC. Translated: CASSLSGGETQYF.

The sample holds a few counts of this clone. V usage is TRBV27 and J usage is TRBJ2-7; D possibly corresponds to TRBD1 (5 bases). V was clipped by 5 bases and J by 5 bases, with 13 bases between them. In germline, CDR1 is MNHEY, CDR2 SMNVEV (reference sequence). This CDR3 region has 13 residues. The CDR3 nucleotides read TGTGCCAGCAGTCCCCCCGTGGGGCACGAGCAGTACTTC. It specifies CASSPPVGHEQYF.

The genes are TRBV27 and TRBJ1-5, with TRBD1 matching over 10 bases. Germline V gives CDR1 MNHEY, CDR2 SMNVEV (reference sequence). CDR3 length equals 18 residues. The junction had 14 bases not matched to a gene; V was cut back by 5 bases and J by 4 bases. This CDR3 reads CASSPRPRDRGGNQPQHF. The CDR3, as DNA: TGTGCCAGCAGTCCCCGCCCGAGGGACAGGGGTGGGAATCAGCCCCAGCATTTT.

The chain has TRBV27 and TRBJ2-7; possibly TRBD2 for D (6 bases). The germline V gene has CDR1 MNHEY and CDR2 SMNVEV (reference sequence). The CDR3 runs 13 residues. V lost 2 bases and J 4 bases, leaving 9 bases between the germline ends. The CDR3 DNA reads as TGTGCCAGCAGTTTACGGGAGAAATACGAGCAGTACTTC. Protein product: CASSLREKYEQYF.

DNA for the CDR3: TGTGCCAGCAGTGAAGCGCGTAGGACAGTCGACGAGCAGTTCTTC. It is translated as CASSEARRTVDEQFF. The rearrangement links TRBV2 to TRBJ2-1, with a possible D match to TRBD1 (6 bases). The V gene's germline CDR1 is SNHLY and CDR2 FYNNEI. CDR3 size: 15 residues. V was clipped by 0 bases and J by 10 bases, with 16 bases between them. Drawing the rest from reference TRBV2 and TRBJ2-1, the complete variable domain is EPEVTQTPSHQVTQMGQEVILRCVPISNHLYFYWYRQILGQKVEFLVSFYNNEISEKSEIFDDQFSVERPDGSNFTLKIRSTKLEDSAMYFCASSEARRTVDEQFFGPGTRLTVL.

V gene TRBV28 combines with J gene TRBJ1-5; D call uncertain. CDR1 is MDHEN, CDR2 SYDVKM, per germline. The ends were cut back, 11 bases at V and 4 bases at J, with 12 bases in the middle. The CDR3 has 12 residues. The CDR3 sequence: CAAWRGNQPQHF. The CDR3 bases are TGTGCCGCCTGGAGAGGGAATCAGCCCCAGCATTTT.

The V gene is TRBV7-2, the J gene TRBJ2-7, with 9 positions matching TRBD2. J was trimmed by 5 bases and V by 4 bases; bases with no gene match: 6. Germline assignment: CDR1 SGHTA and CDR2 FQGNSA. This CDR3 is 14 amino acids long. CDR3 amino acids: CASSSAGGRNEQYF. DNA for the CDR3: TGTGCCAGCAGCTCCGCGGGGGGGCGGAACGAGCAGTACTTC.

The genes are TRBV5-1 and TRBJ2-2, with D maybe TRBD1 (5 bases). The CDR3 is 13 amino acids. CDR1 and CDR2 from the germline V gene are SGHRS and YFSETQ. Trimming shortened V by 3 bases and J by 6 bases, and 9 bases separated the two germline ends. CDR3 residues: CASSSGLAGELFF. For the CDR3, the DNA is TGCGCCAGCAGCTCAGGGCTTGCCGGGGAGCTGTTTTTT.

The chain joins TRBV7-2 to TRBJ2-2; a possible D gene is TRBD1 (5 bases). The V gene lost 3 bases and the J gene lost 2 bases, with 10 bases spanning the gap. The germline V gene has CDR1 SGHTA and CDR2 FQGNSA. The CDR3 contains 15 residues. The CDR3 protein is CASSFGAGNTGELFF. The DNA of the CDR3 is TGTGCCAGCAGCTTTGGGGCTGGAAACACCGGGGAGCTGTTTTTT.

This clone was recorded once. The CDR3 DNA reads as TGTGCCAGCAGCGCCCTCGGGGCGGGGGGACCGAACACCGGGGAGCTGTTTTTT. This sequence encodes CASSALGAGGPNTGELFF. The rearrangement uses TRBV9 and TRBJ2-2; 8 bases align to TRBD2. Germline V gives CDR1 SGDLS, CDR2 YYNGEE. The V gene end was trimmed by 3 bases and the J gene end by 0 bases; junction bases not matched to a gene: 10. The CDR3 is made up of 18 amino acids.

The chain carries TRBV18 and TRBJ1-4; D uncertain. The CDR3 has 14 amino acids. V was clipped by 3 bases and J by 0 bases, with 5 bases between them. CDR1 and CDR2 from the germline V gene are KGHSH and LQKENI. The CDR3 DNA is TGTGCCAGCTCACCTAGTGCAACTAATGAAAAACTGTTTTTT. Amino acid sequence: CASSPSATNEKLFF.